Listed below are T cell receptor beta chains from one sample, sequenced in a study of cytomegalovirus exposure and HLA in healthy donors. Sequenced by immunoSEQ multiplex PCR; TCRdb stores in-frame clones only, minus some. The profile shows 220,000 or so clones, 70% to 90% of them singletons. The sample was PBMCs. These receptors originate from a woman between 18 and 30 years old in good health and CMV-seronegative. Both conserved end residues are part of each CDR3. D genes are given only for firm matches. Clone size is not always given. Where it is, it says once, few, many or a class for expanded clones.

>TRBV7-2|TRBD1|TRBJ1-5|-
CASSFGTGVGQPQHF
TGTGCCAGCAGCTTCGGGACAGGGGTAGGGCAGCCCCAGCATTTT
>TRBV6-5|-|TRBJ1-1|-
CASSSRIMNTEAFF
TGTGCCAGCAGCTCACGGATAATGAACACTGAAGCTTTCTTT
>TRBV29-1|TRBD1|TRBJ1-2|-
CSGTGGLNYGYTF
TGCAGCGGGACAGGGGGCCTTAACTATGGCTACACCTTC
>TRBV6-6|TRBD2|TRBJ2-7|once
CASSYNSGISYEQYF
TGTGCCAGCAGTTACAATAGCGGGATCTCCTACGAGCAGTACTTC
>TRBV28|TRBD1|TRBJ1-2|-
CASSLPYTGVGYTF
TGTGCCAGCAGTTTGCCTTATACAGGGGTCGGCTACACCTTC
>TRBV27|TRBD2|TRBJ2-5|-
CASSLTLSGVRGETQYF
TGTGCCAGCAGTTTAACCCTTAGCGGGGTGCGGGGGGAGACCCAGTACTTC
>TRBV9|-|TRBJ2-3|-
CASSVEADRTDTQYF
TGTGCCAGCAGCGTAGAAGCGGACCGCACAGATACGCAGTATTTT
>TRBV5-6|-|TRBJ1-1|few
CASSSEGRANTEAFF
TGTGCCAGCAGCTCAGAGGGAAGGGCGAACACTGAAGCTTTCTTT
>TRBV28|TRBD2|TRBJ2-7|once
CASSWSSGTYEQYF
TGTGCCAGCAGTTGGTCTAGCGGGACCTACGAGCAGTACTTC
>TRBV30|TRBD1|TRBJ1-2|-
CAWSLRGPGGYTF
TGTGCCTGGAGTCTCAGGGGGCCGGGTGGCTACACCTTC
>TRBV6-5|-|TRBJ1-1|-
CASSRWDALNTEAFF
TGTGCCAGCAGCCGGTGGGACGCCTTGAACACTGAAGCTTTCTTT
>TRBV2|-|TRBJ1-5|-
CASSSIDTSNQPQHF
TGTGCCAGCAGCTCCATTGACACGAGCAATCAGCCCCAGCATTTT